The entry below describes one T cell receptor beta chain. The junction had 5 bases not matched to a gene; V was cut back by 3 bases and J by 2 bases. Germline V lookup: CDR1 MGHRA, CDR2 YSYEKL. CDR3 length equals 16 residues. Diagnoses rested on clinical symptoms, serum thyroxine and TRAb, thyroid ultrasound and orbital computed tomography. The data belong to a study of T cells in Graves' hyperthyroidism and ophthalmopathy. Authors of the study amplified TCR beta CDR3 regions from RNA transcripts. Initially, a first-round RT-PCR of the TCR CDR3 employed the HTBI primer set. TCRdb itself ran the multiplex PCR reads through MiXCR, one entry per CDR3 protein. This table holds about 300,000 distinct CDR3 sequences, more than 10% found once.

The chain links TRBV4-1 to TRBJ2-4; TRBD1 matches 9 bases. This receptor was identified in a woman between 25 and 40 years old with Graves' hyperthyroidism that later progressed to Graves' ophthalmopathy. The specimen sequenced was blood. This chain's CDR3 is CASSQPGQGPKNIQYF. CDR3 DNA sequence: TGCGCCAGCAGCCAGCCGGGACAGGGTCCCAAAAACATTCAGTACTTC.